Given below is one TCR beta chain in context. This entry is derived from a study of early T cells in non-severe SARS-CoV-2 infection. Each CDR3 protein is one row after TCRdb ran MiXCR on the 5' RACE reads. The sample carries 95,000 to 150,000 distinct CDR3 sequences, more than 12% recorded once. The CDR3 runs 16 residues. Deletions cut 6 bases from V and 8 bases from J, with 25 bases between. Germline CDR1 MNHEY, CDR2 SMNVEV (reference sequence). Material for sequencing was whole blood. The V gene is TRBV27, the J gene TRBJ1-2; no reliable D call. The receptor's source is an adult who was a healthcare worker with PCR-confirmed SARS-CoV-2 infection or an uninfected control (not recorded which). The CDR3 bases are TGTGCCAGCAGCCCCGCAATATCTTTACTATTCCGGGGCTACACCTTC. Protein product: CASSPAISLLFRGYTF.